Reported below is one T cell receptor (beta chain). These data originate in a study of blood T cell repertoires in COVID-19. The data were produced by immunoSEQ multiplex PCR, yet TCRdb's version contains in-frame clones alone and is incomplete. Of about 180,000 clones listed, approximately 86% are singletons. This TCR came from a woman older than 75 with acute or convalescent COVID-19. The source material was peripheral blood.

The CDR3: CASSQESSHRGAFEAFF. The CDR3 DNA reads as TGCGCCAGCAGCCAAGAAAGCTCCCACAGGGGGGCGTTTGAAGCTTTCTTT. The chain is built from TRBV4-3 and TRBJ1-1, with TRBD1 matching 8 bases. J lost 7 bases, V lost 0 bases, and 13 bases had no gene match. The CDR3 runs to 17 residues. The germline CDR1 and CDR2 sequences are LGHNA and YSLEER.